These T cell receptor beta chains were read from a single sample in a study of CD8 T cells in ankylosing spondylitis. Each CDR3 protein is one row after TCRdb ran MiXCR on the 5' RACE reads. The sample includes a few hundred thousand distinct CDR3 sequences, roughly an eighth of them seen just once. The sample was blood, either unsorted or a sorted T cell fraction (not recorded which). Every receptor here comes from a male donor with ankylosing spondylitis. Each CDR3 is given with its conserved first and last residue. D genes are given only for firm matches. Some rows mark clone size as missing; the rest say once, few, many or name a class of expanded clone.

V gene	D gene	J gene	clone size	CDR3 DNA	CDR3 protein
TRBV12-3/TRBV12-4	TRBD1	TRBJ2-5	many	TGTGCCAGCAGTGCGACAGGGCAAGAGACCCAGTACTTC	CASSATGQETQYF
TRBV10-3	.	TRBJ2-3	many	TGTGCCATCAGTGAGTCACATCCAAAGGGCACAGATACGCAGTATTTT	CAISESHPKGTDTQYF
TRBV19	.	TRBJ1-1	.	TGTGCCAGTAGTATGGGGCCCTTCTTCTTT	CASSMGPFFF
TRBV7-9	.	TRBJ1-4	many	TGTGCCAGCAGCTTATGGGGCGAGACTTCTAATGAAAAACTGTTTTTT	CASSLWGETSNEKLFF
TRBV11-2	.	TRBJ1-1	.	TGTGCCAGCAGCGCCCACGGGGGTTTGAACACTGAAGCTTTCTTT	CASSAHGGLNTEAFF
TRBV5-1	.	TRBJ2-1	few	TGCGCCAGCGACTCCCGAGAGGAGGCCTACAATGAGCAGTTCTTC	CASDSREEAYNEQFF
TRBV12-3/TRBV12-4	.	TRBJ2-1	many	TGTGCCTCGAGCAATAGCTCCTACAATGAGCAGTTCTTC	CASSNSSYNEQFF
TRBV7-9	.	TRBJ1-5	few	TGTGCCAGCAGCAAAACAGGGTATGATCAGCCCCAGCATTTT	CASSKTGYDQPQHF
TRBV30	.	TRBJ2-3	.	TGTGCCTGGAGTGTCGGGCGGGGTTACACAGATACGCAGTATTTT	CAWSVGRGYTDTQYF
TRBV5-1	TRBD2	TRBJ2-1	few	TGCGCCAGCAGCTTGATAGCGGGAGTGACCTACAATGAGCAGTTCTTC	CASSLIAGVTYNEQFF
TRBV20-1	.	TRBJ2-3	.	TGCAGTGCTGGGACTCCGGGCACAGATACGCAGTATTTT	CSAGTPGTDTQYF
TRBV5-6	TRBD1	TRBJ2-5	.	TGTGCCAGCACCGTAGCCCGTGGACAGGCGTACCAAGAGACCCAGTACTTC	CASTVARGQAYQETQYF
TRBV15	TRBD2	TRBJ2-1	.	TGTGCCACCAGCGGCAGCGGGAGTAAGGACAATGAGCAGTTCTTC	CATSGSGSKDNEQFF
TRBV10-1	.	TRBJ2-7	many	TGCGCCAGCAGTGACGGACTGGACGAGCAGTACTTC	CASSDGLDEQYF
TRBV29-1	TRBD1	TRBJ1-3	.	TGCAGCGTGACAGGGACTGGAAACACCATATATTTT	CSVTGTGNTIYF
TRBV7-2	.	TRBJ2-6	few	TGTGCCAGCAGCTTGGGTGACCCTGGGGCCAACGTCCTGACTTTC	CASSLGDPGANVLTF
TRBV7-9	.	TRBJ2-1	.	TGTGCCAGCAGCTTAGAACTATTCGTGTCTTACAATGAGCAGTTCTTC	CASSLELFVSYNEQFF
TRBV4-1	.	TRBJ1-2	few	TGCGCCAGCAGCCAAGATGAGCGGCTCTATGGCTACACCTTC	CASSQDERLYGYTF
TRBV15	.	TRBJ2-5	.	TGTGCCACCAGCAGAGATATCTCCGAGACCCAGTACTTC	CATSRDISETQYF
TRBV5-6	.	TRBJ2-1	.	TGTGCCAGCAGTCATCTAGGGGCTGAGCAGTTCTTC	CASSHLGAEQFF
TRBV6-5	.	TRBJ2-1	few	TGTGCCAGCAGTTACTCTTACGGACGCCCCAATGAGCAGTTCTTC	CASSYSYGRPNEQFF
TRBV9	TRBD1	TRBJ2-7	.	TGTGCCAGCAGCGAGAGGACAGGGCTCTACGAGCAGTACTTC	CASSERTGLYEQYF
TRBV10-3	.	TRBJ1-5	few	TGTGCCATCAGTGAGATGATGGGGGACAATCAGCCCCAGCATTTT	CAISEMMGDNQPQHF
TRBV7-2	TRBD1	TRBJ1-1	.	TGTGCCAGCAGCCGGACAGGGCCGACCGAAGCTTTCTTT	CASSRTGPTEAFF
TRBV25-1	TRBD2	TRBJ2-3	few	TGTGCCAGCAGTGAAGATTTGAGCGGGAGGGGCATAGATACGCAGTATTTT	CASSEDLSGRGIDTQYF
TRBV29-1	.	TRBJ2-2	.	TGCAGCGTAGCTGACCGGACGTACACCGGGGAGCTGTTTTTT	CSVADRTYTGELFF
TRBV11-2	TRBD2	TRBJ2-5	many	TGTGCCAGCAGCTTAGATGGGGGGGAGGGGACAGAGACCCAGTACTTC	CASSLDGGEGTETQYF
TRBV25-1	.	TRBJ2-1	.	TGTGCCAGCAGTGAATCGGTACTTAGCTCCTACAATGAGCAGTTCTTC	CASSESVLSSYNEQFF
TRBV5-1	.	TRBJ2-1	.	TGCGCCAGCAGCGGGGCGAGGAATGAGCAGTTCTTC	CASSGARNEQFF
TRBV24-1	.	TRBJ2-3	.	TGTGCCACCAGTGATTCAGGGGTGGATACGCAGTATTTT	CATSDSGVDTQYF
TRBV11-2	TRBD1	TRBJ1-1	few	TGTGCCAGCAGCTCACAGGGGGTGTTTTCTGAAGCTTTCTTT	CASSSQGVFSEAFF
TRBV12-3/TRBV12-4	.	TRBJ2-7	.	TGTGCCAGCAGTTTCGCCCCGGACTATAACTCCTACGAGCAGTACTTC	CASSFAPDYNSYEQYF
TRBV12-3/TRBV12-4	.	TRBJ1-3	few	TGTGCCAGCAGTTTATCCGTCTCTGGAAACACCATATATTTT	CASSLSVSGNTIYF
TRBV29-1	.	TRBJ2-1	.	TGCAGCGCCCTAAACGATGATCAGGGTTACAATGAGCAGTTCTTC	CSALNDDQGYNEQFF
TRBV12-3/TRBV12-4	TRBD1	TRBJ1-1	.	TGTGCCAGCAGTCTCCGGACAGGGAAGGGGATGAACACTGAAGCTTTCTTT	CASSLRTGKGMNTEAFF
TRBV7-9	.	TRBJ2-1	.	TGTGCCAGCAGCCTTTTGGGGAGGAGCTCCTACAATGAGCAGTTCTTC	CASSLLGRSSYNEQFF
TRBV7-2	TRBD1	TRBJ1-6	.	TGTGCCAGCAGCTCAGGGGGCTGGGTTTCAGATAATTCACCCCTCCACTTT	CASSSGGWVSDNSPLHF
TRBV7-9	TRBD2	TRBJ2-5	few	TGTGCCAGCAGCCGACTAGCGATGGGGACCCAGTACTTC	CASSRLAMGTQYF
TRBV5-1	TRBD2	TRBJ2-3	few	TGCGCCAGCAGCGTCATTTCTAGCGGCCCCACAGATACGCAGTATTTT	CASSVISSGPTDTQYF
TRBV27	.	TRBJ2-7	few	TGTGCCAGCAGTTTCTTTTTACAGAACGAGCAGTACTTC	CASSFFLQNEQYF